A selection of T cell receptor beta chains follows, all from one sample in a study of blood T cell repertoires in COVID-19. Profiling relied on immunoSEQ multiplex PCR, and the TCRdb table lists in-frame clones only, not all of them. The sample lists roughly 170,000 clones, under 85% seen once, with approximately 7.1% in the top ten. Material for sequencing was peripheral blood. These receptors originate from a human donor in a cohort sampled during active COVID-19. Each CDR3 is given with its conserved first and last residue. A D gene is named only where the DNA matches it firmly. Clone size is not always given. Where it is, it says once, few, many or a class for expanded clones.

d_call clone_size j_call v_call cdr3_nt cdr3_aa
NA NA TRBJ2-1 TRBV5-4 TGTGCCAGCAGCTTGGGACTAGTGGAGAACTACAATGAGCAGTTCTTC CASSLGLVENYNEQFF
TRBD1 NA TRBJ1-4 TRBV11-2 TGTGCCAGCAGCTTCGGGACAGGGATGAATGAAAAACTGTTTTTT CASSFGTGMNEKLFF
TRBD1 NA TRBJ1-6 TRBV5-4 TGTGCCAGCAGCACCCGACAGGGGAATAATTCACCCCTCCACTTT CASSTRQGNNSPLHF
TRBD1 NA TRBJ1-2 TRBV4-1 TGCGCCAGCAGCCAAGATTTGGGACAGTATACCTATGGCTACACCTTC CASSQDLGQYTYGYTF
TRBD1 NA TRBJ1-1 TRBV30 TGTGCCTGGAACAGGGGTGGGACTGAAGCTTTCTTT CAWNRGGTEAFF
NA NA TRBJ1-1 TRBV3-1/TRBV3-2 TGTGCCAGCAGCCGCAGCAGGGAGGGAGAAGCTTTCTTT CASSRSREGEAFF
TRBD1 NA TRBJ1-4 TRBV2 TGTGCCAGCCACCGGGACAGGGGTGAAAAACTGTTTTTT CASHRDRGEKLFF
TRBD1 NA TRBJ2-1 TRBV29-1 TGCAGCGTTGAAGAGACAGGGACCTACAATGAGCAGTTCTTC CSVEETGTYNEQFF
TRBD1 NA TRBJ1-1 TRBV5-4 TGTGCCAGCAGCTTAGGATCCCGGGAGGGGGCGGACACTGAAGCTTTCTTT CASSLGSREGADTEAFF
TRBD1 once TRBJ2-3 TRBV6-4 TGTGCCAGCAGTCAGACAGGGGTATTCACAGATACGCAGTATTTT CASSQTGVFTDTQYF
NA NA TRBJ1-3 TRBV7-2 TGTGCCAGCAGCCCCCAGGGGTTCGGAAACACCATATATTTT CASSPQGFGNTIYF
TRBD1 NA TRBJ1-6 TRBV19 TGTGCCAGTAGTATAACCGGAGGGGGCAATTCACCCCTCCACTTT CASSITGGGNSPLHF
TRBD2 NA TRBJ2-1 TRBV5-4 TGTGCCAGCAGCCGGAGGGACGGGGGGGCCAATGAGCAGTTCTTC CASSRRDGGANEQFF
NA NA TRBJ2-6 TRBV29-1 TGCAGCGTTGAAGAGATGGGAGAGTCTGGGGCCAACGTCCTGACTTTC CSVEEMGESGANVLTF
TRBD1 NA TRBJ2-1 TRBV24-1 TGTGCCACCAGTGATCCCGGGACAGGGCGCCACAATGAGCAGTTCTTC CATSDPGTGRHNEQFF